What follows are 12 T cell receptor beta chains derived from one specimen sequenced in a study. One entry per CDR3 protein, called by TCRdb with MiXCR from the RT-PCR reads. Here the sample spans hundreds of thousands of distinct CDR3 sequences, 12% to 15% being singletons. The material sequenced was memory CD4+ T cells from blood. The receptors stem from a female donor in good health, serving as a healthy control.

A word on this clonotype: One junction end disagrees with the germline gene, perhaps due to a read error. The rearrangement links TRBV6-1 to TRBJ1-2, with 8 bases that match TRBD1. The CDR3 loop spans 13 amino acids. Looked up from germline, CDR1 is MNHNS and CDR2 is SASEGT. This CDR3 is CASTENRGYGYTF. The CDR3 bases are TGTGCCAGCACTGAAAACAGGGGGTATGGCTACACCTTC.

The rearrangement uses TRBV12-3 or TRBV12-4 and TRBJ1-3; TRBD1 matches at 7 bases. Trimming at V came to 6 bases and at J to 1 base, leaving 6 bases not matched to a gene. The CDR3 runs 15 residues. CDR3 amino acids: CASRGPTGSGNTIYF. The CDR3 nucleotides are TGTGCCAGCAGGGGCCCGACAGGGTCTGGAAACACCATATATTTT.

The gene calls are TRBV10-1 and TRBJ2-2; D unclear. The CDR3 has 14 residues. Germline CDR1 reads WNHNN; CDR2 reads SYGVQD (reference sequence). Trimming pared 8 bases from V and 1 base from J, leaving 11 bases between. This CDR3 is CASAQDLNTGELFF. The CDR3 coding sequence is TGCGCCAGCGCCCAGGATCTGAACACCGGGGAGCTGTTTTTT.

This clonotype appeared a few times. V and J are TRBV7-2 and TRBJ1-3; the D is unclear. The CDR3 is made up of 16 amino acids. Germline lookup yields CDR1 SGHTA and CDR2 FQGNSA. V was cut by 3 bases and J by 0 bases, with 12 bases left in between. The CDR3 DNA reads TGTGCCAGCAGCTTCTTTGGCACGTCCTCTGGAAACACCATATATTTT. Translation gives CASSFFGTSSGNTIYF.

V usage is TRBV5-4 and J usage is TRBJ2-7, with 7 bases matching TRBD1. With V trimmed by 4 bases and J by 3 bases, 4 bases remained unmatched. In germline, CDR1 is SGHNT, CDR2 YYREEE (reference sequence). The CDR3 consists of 13 residues. The CDR3 here is CASSAGQVYEQYF. The CDR3 region has the DNA TGTGCCAGCAGCGCTGGACAGGTCTACGAGCAGTACTTC.

The sample holds a few counts of this clonotype. The chain couples TRBV20-1 to TRBJ2-7, with 13 bases that match TRBD2. V lost 8 bases and J lost 5; bases outside the gene matches: 9. This CDR3 has 14 residues. Per the germline V gene, CDR1 is DFQATT and CDR2 is SNEGSKA (reference sequence). The CDR3 DNA sequence: TGCAGTACCCAGGGACTAGCGGGACCAGACGAGCAGTACTTC. Translated: CSTQGLAGPDEQYF.

This sequence joins TRBV7-9 and TRBJ2-2, with D perhaps TRBD1 or TRBD2 (6 bases each). The V gene lost 2 bases and the J gene lost 5 bases, with 15 bases spanning the gap. The CDR3 has 16 amino acids. Per the germline V gene, CDR1 is SEHNR and CDR2 is FQNEAQ (reference sequence). Here the CDR3 reads CASSLYEGGSTGELFF. CDR3 DNA: TGTGCCAGCAGCTTATACGAAGGGGGGTCGACCGGGGAGCTGTTTTTT.

This clonotype came up many times. The chain combines TRBV6-6 with TRBJ1-2; perhaps TRBD1 as D (6 bases). This CDR3 region has 13 residues. The germline V gene encodes CDR1 MNHNY and CDR2 SVGAGI (reference sequence). V shed 2 bases and J shed 5 bases, with 9 bases lying between them. CDR3 sequence: CASSYEGGYGYTF. DNA for the CDR3: TGTGCCAGCAGTTACGAGGGGGGGTATGGCTACACCTTC.

The chain has TRBV29-1 and TRBJ1-2; D might be TRBD1 (6 bases). CDR3 size: 13 residues. V was shortened by 7 bases and J by 3 bases, with 15 bases between the two germline ends. Germline CDR1 is SQVTM and CDR2 is ANQGSEA. Written as DNA, the CDR3 is TGCAGCGCTACCAGGGGTTCGCACTATGGCTACACCTTC. As protein: CSATRGSHYGYTF. The complete variable domain, with remaining parts taken from reference TRBV29-1 and TRBJ1-2, reads SAVISQKPSRDICQRGTSLTIQCQVDSQVTMMFWYRQQPGQSLTLIATANQGSEATYESGFVIDKFPISRPNLTFSTLTVSNMSPEDSSIYLCSATRGSHYGYTFGSGTRLTVV.

This clonotype was seen only a few times. The chain recombines TRBV12-3 or TRBV12-4 with TRBJ1-3, with D perhaps TRBD1 (6 bases). CDR3 length: 14 residues. The V end lost 1 base, the J end lost 9 bases, and 13 bases lay between the germline ends. For the CDR3, the DNA is TGTGCCAGCAGTTTAGAAGCCGGGGGCGGCACCATATATTTT. Its protein product is CASSLEAGGGTIYF.

CDR3: CASSPEWGYDQYF. CDR3 nucleotides: TGTGCCAGCAGCCCCGAATGGGGCTACGATCAGTACTTC. V and J are TRBV6-2 or TRBV6-3 and TRBJ2-4; TRBD1 is a possible D gene (5 bases). V lost 6 bases, J lost 12 bases, and 18 bases lay in between. This CDR3 region has 13 residues. Germline loops: CDR1 MNHEY, CDR2 SVGEGT.

With respect to this clonotype: This may stem from a read error, because a much larger clone lies one nucleotide away. This chain uses TRBV20-1 with TRBJ2-3, with TRBD1 as a possible D gene (5 bases). Deletions cut 4 bases from V and 1 base from J, with 9 bases between. The CDR3 is 13 residues long. CDR1 DFQATT and CDR2 SNEGSKA come from the germline V gene (reference sequence). This CDR3 reads CSAKTEGTDTQYF. CDR3 nucleotides: TGCAGTGCTAAGACAGAAGGCACAGATACGCAGTATTTT.